The rows below give T cell receptor beta chains drawn from one sample of a study of OX40 agonist ivuxolimab in advanced cancers. Measured with immunoSEQ multiplex PCR; TCRdb has only the in-frame clones, and not every one. In the table there are 50,000 to 65,000 clones, 80% to 85% of which are singletons. The sequenced sample was CD4+ or CD8+ T cells sorted from blood, obtained in a trial of the OX40 agonist ivuxolimab. These receptors were collected from an adult with an advanced solid tumor such as melanoma, head and neck, liver or kidney cancer. The CDR3 runs from the conserved cysteine through the conserved F or W. A D gene is named only where the DNA matches it firmly. Some rows have no size entry. The others give once, few or many, or a class for an expanded clone.

J: TRBJ1-4; V: TRBV5-1; D: .; size: .; CDR3: CASSLAGLTTNEKLFF; DNA: TGCGCCAGCAGCTTGGCAGGCCTCACAACTAATGAAAAACTGTTTTTT
J: TRBJ2-3; V: TRBV5-1; D: TRBD2; size: .; CDR3: CASSLASGGAADTQYF; DNA: TGCGCCAGCAGCTTGGCTAGCGGGGGGGCAGCAGATACGCAGTATTTT
J: TRBJ1-2; V: TRBV5-1; D: .; size: .; CDR3: CASSLADRTYGYTF; DNA: TGCGCCAGCAGCTTGGCCGACAGAACCTATGGCTACACCTTC
J: TRBJ2-7; V: TRBV6-1; D: .; size: .; CDR3: CASSRGYEQYF; DNA: TGTGCCAGCAGTAGGGGGTACGAGCAGTACTTC
J: TRBJ2-1; V: TRBV19; D: .; size: once; CDR3: CASSYRRGDEQFF; DNA: TGTGCCAGTAGTTACCGTCGGGGTGATGAGCAGTTCTTC
J: TRBJ2-7; V: TRBV7-2; D: TRBD1; size: once; CDR3: CASSPRGQGYEQYF; DNA: TGTGCCAGCAGCCCGCGGGGACAGGGCTACGAGCAGTACTTC
J: TRBJ2-2; V: TRBV6-5; D: .; size: .; CDR3: CASSDSTGELFF; DNA: TGTGCCAGCAGTGACAGCACCGGGGAGCTGTTTTTT
J: TRBJ2-2; V: TRBV7-2; D: TRBD2; size: .; CDR3: CASSARTGGHRELFF; DNA: TGTGCCAGCAGCGCCCGGACGGGAGGGCACCGGGAGCTGTTTTTT
J: TRBJ1-2; V: TRBV5-5; D: .; size: .; CDR3: CASSPGGAAVYGYTF; DNA: TGTGCCAGCAGCCCCGGGGGCGCAGCCGTCTATGGCTACACCTTC
J: TRBJ1-5; V: TRBV7-2; D: TRBD1; size: few; CDR3: CASSLTGTGDSNQPQHF; DNA: TGTGCCAGCAGCTTAACCGGGACAGGAGATAGCAATCAGCCCCAGCATTTT
J: TRBJ2-1; V: TRBV7-2; D: .; size: .; CDR3: CASSLAGLAFNNEQFF; DNA: TGTGCCAGCAGCTTAGCTGGGCTAGCGTTCAACAATGAGCAGTTCTTC
J: TRBJ2-3; V: TRBV9; D: TRBD2; size: .; CDR3: CASSGLAGGYVRDTQYF; DNA: TGTGCCAGCAGCGGGTTAGCGGGGGGGTACGTGAGAGATACGCAGTATTTT
J: TRBJ1-2; V: TRBV7-2; D: TRBD1; size: few; CDR3: CASSLFRQGNGYTF; DNA: TGTGCCAGCAGCTTATTTAGACAGGGAAACGGCTACACCTTC
J: TRBJ2-3; V: TRBV5-4; D: TRBD2; size: few; CDR3: CASSSTSGGAGTDTQYF; DNA: TGTGCCAGCAGCTCGACTAGCGGGGGGGCCGGGACAGATACGCAGTATTTT
J: TRBJ2-1; V: TRBV10-3; D: .; size: .; CDR3: CAISERAGSSYNEQFF; DNA: TGTGCCATCAGTGAGAGGGCGGGGAGCTCCTACAATGAGCAGTTCTTC
J: TRBJ2-5; V: TRBV28; D: .; size: .; CDR3: CASSLFEKGSKTQYF; DNA: TGTGCCAGCAGTTTATTTGAGAAGGGATCGAAGACCCAGTACTTC
J: TRBJ1-4; V: TRBV5-4; D: .; size: .; CDR3: CASSLGPGTESEKLFF; DNA: TGTGCCAGCAGCTTGGGGCCAGGGACTGAAAGTGAAAAACTGTTTTTT
J: TRBJ2-7; V: TRBV19; D: .; size: .; CDR3: CASSMGHSYEQYF; DNA: TGTGCCAGTAGTATGGGCCACTCCTACGAGCAGTACTTC
J: TRBJ2-1; V: TRBV28; D: .; size: few; CDR3: CASTGASGIYNEQFF; DNA: TGTGCCAGCACAGGGGCTAGCGGAATCTACAATGAGCAGTTCTTC
J: TRBJ2-1; V: TRBV27; D: .; size: .; CDR3: CASSLQGLNEQFF; DNA: TGTGCCAGCAGTCTGCAGGGGCTGAATGAGCAGTTCTTC
J: TRBJ1-1; V: TRBV19; D: .; size: once; CDR3: CASSMGEGLGNTEAFF; DNA: TGTGCCAGTAGTATGGGGGAGGGACTGGGGAACACTGAAGCTTTCTTT
J: TRBJ2-7; V: TRBV4-3; D: TRBD1; size: .; CDR3: CASSQDHLQMTGQGYEQYF; DNA: TGCGCCAGCAGCCAAGATCACCTTCAGATGACGGGACAGGGCTACGAGCAGTACTTC
J: TRBJ2-5; V: TRBV18; D: .; size: .; CDR3: CASSPSPGPETQYF; DNA: TGTGCCAGCTCACCATCCCCAGGGCCCGAGACCCAGTACTTC
J: TRBJ2-3; V: TRBV7-6; D: .; size: .; CDR3: CASSPRFEIAGTDTQYF; DNA: TGTGCCAGCAGCCCCCGGTTCGAGATAGCGGGCACAGATACGCAGTATTTT
J: TRBJ2-5; V: TRBV7-3; D: .; size: .; CDR3: CASSPSGGVEQTQYF; DNA: TGTGCCAGCAGCCCGTCGGGCGGGGTGGAGCAGACCCAGTACTTC
J: TRBJ2-1; V: TRBV6-1; D: .; size: .; CDR3: CASRSGKGADKEQFF; DNA: TGTGCCAGCAGGAGCGGGAAGGGGGCGGATAAGGAGCAGTTCTTC
J: TRBJ2-3; V: TRBV6-5; D: TRBD2; size: few; CDR3: CASNPTSGYRDTQYF; DNA: TGTGCCAGCAACCCCACTAGCGGGTATAGAGATACGCAGTATTTT
J: TRBJ1-4; V: TRBV6-1; D: .; size: .; CDR3: CASRFAGSEKLFF; DNA: TGTGCCAGCAGGTTTGCGGGCAGTGAAAAACTGTTTTTT
J: TRBJ2-1; V: TRBV7-2; D: TRBD2; size: .; CDR3: CASSSGTSGGLQQFF; DNA: TGTGCCAGCAGCTCCGGGACTAGCGGGGGCCTGCAGCAGTTCTTC
J: TRBJ2-7; V: TRBV15; D: .; size: .; CDR3: CATSRDNGLEQYF; DNA: TGTGCCACCAGCAGAGATAACGGGCTCGAGCAGTACTTC
J: TRBJ2-1; V: TRBV2; D: .; size: .; CDR3: CASTAPEVVIGNEQFF; DNA: TGTGCCAGCACCGCCCCAGAGGTGGTGATCGGTAATGAGCAGTTCTTC
J: TRBJ2-5; V: TRBV2; D: .; size: .; CDR3: CASTAGIQETQYF; DNA: TGTGCCAGCACTGCCGGTATTCAAGAGACCCAGTACTTC
J: TRBJ1-4; V: TRBV5-1; D: .; size: .; CDR3: CASSRETGTTNEKLFF; DNA: TGCGCCAGCAGCCGGGAAACAGGGACGACTAATGAAAAACTGTTTTTT
J: TRBJ2-5; V: TRBV2; D: TRBD2; size: .; CDR3: CASTAILAGEETQYF; DNA: TGTGCCAGCACCGCCATACTAGCGGGGGAAGAGACCCAGTACTTC
J: TRBJ2-7; V: TRBV6-6; D: .; size: .; CDR3: CASSYGQGLGEQYF; DNA: TGTGCCAGCAGTTACGGGCAGGGTCTTGGCGAGCAGTACTTC
J: TRBJ2-5; V: TRBV29-1; D: TRBD1; size: few; CDR3: CSAPRAGGAETQYF; DNA: TGCAGCGCCCCTCGAGCAGGGGGCGCGGAGACCCAGTACTTC
J: TRBJ2-1; V: TRBV9; D: TRBD2; size: .; CDR3: CASSVEGFGGRSGNEQFF; DNA: TGTGCCAGCAGCGTAGAAGGCTTCGGCGGGAGGAGTGGCAATGAGCAGTTCTTC
J: TRBJ1-6; V: TRBV2; D: .; size: .; CDR3: CASSGQLTLNSPLHF; DNA: TGTGCCAGCAGTGGACAGCTTACCCTGAATTCACCCCTCCACTTT
J: TRBJ2-7; V: TRBV4-3; D: TRBD1; size: .; CDR3: CASSQPGQGSYEQYF; DNA: TGCGCCAGCAGCCAACCGGGACAGGGGTCCTACGAGCAGTACTTC
J: TRBJ2-2; V: TRBV7-9; D: TRBD2; size: .; CDR3: CASSPLLAGAPGELFF; DNA: TGTGCCAGCAGCCCACTACTAGCGGGGGCTCCGGGGGAGCTGTTTTTT
J: TRBJ1-1; V: TRBV9; D: TRBD1; size: .; CDR3: CASSDRQGEYGTEAFF; DNA: TGTGCCAGCAGCGACAGACAGGGGGAGTACGGGACTGAAGCTTTCTTT
J: TRBJ2-7; V: TRBV7-2; D: TRBD1; size: .; CDR3: CASSLDGTATYEQYF; DNA: TGTGCCAGCAGCTTAGACGGGACAGCTACCTACGAGCAGTACTTC
J: TRBJ2-1; V: TRBV2; D: TRBD2; size: .; CDR3: CASTGLAYNEQFF; DNA: TGTGCCAGCACAGGACTAGCCTACAATGAGCAGTTCTTC
J: TRBJ1-2; V: TRBV7-9; D: TRBD1; size: once; CDR3: CASSQGALGYTF; DNA: TGTGCCAGCAGCCAGGGGGCGCTTGGCTACACCTTC
J: TRBJ2-2; V: TRBV11-1; D: .; size: .; CDR3: CASSLVGGPAGELFF; DNA: TGTGCCAGCAGCTTAGTCGGGGGGCCCGCCGGGGAGCTGTTTTTT
J: TRBJ2-7; V: TRBV5-4; D: .; size: .; CDR3: CASSSVLGDEQYF; DNA: TGTGCCAGCAGCTCCGTACTCGGGGACGAGCAGTACTTC
J: TRBJ2-2; V: TRBV21-1; D: .; size: .; CDR3: CASTRGNKRTGELFF; DNA: TGTGCCAGCACACGGGGGAACAAGAGGACCGGGGAGCTGTTTTTT
J: TRBJ1-2; V: TRBV2; D: .; size: once; CDR3: CASSDVTGIGYTF; DNA: TGTGCCAGCAGTGACGTCACAGGGATTGGCTACACCTTC
J: TRBJ1-1; V: TRBV6-5; D: TRBD1; size: .; CDR3: CASRTGGAGTEAFF; DNA: TGTGCCAGCAGGACAGGGGGCGCGGGTACTGAAGCTTTCTTT
J: TRBJ2-5; V: TRBV7-9; D: TRBD2; size: .; CDR3: CASSAGTSGKETQYF; DNA: TGTGCCAGCAGCGCGGGGACTAGCGGGAAAGAGACCCAGTACTTC
J: TRBJ2-7; V: TRBV7-9; D: .; size: once; CDR3: CASSLSGTTYEQYF; DNA: TGTGCCAGCAGCCTTAGCGGAACCACCTACGAGCAGTACTTC
J: TRBJ2-5; V: TRBV5-5; D: .; size: .; CDR3: CASSLYGGLGQETQYF; DNA: TGTGCCAGCAGCTTGTACGGCGGCTTGGGGCAAGAGACCCAGTACTTC
J: TRBJ2-7; V: TRBV13; D: TRBD1; size: .; CDR3: CASSLPGGYEQYF; DNA: TGTGCCAGCAGCTTACCAGGGGGCTACGAGCAGTACTTC
J: TRBJ1-1; V: TRBV4-2; D: .; size: .; CDR3: CASSQDQGMATEAFF; DNA: TGTGCCAGCAGCCAAGATCAGGGAATGGCGACTGAAGCTTTCTTT
J: TRBJ2-5; V: TRBV28; D: TRBD2; size: once; CDR3: CASRSAGVIETQYF; DNA: TGTGCCAGCAGGTCAGCGGGAGTAATAGAGACCCAGTACTTC